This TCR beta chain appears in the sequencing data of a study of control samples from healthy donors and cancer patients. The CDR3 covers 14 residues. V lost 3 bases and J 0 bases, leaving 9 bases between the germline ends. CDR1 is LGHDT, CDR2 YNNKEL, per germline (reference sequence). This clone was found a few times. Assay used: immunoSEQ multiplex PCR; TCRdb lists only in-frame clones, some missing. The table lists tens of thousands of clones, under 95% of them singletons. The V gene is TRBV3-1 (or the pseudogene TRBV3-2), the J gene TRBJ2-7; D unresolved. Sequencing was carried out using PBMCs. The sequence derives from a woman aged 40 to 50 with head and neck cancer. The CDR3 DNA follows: TGTGCCAGCAGCCACCTACCCGGCTCCTACGAGCAGTACTTC. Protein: CASSHLPGSYEQYF.